The sequence of this T cell receptor (beta chain) was determined in a study of blood T cell repertoires in COVID-19. Turning to the study itself: Both acute and convalescent COVID-19 samples were obtained from the United States, Italy and Spain. PBMCs, B-cell-depleted T cells, or T cells provided the cDNA or gDNA that made up the material.

Sequencing was performed with immunoSEQ multiplex PCR; in TCRdb, only in-frame clones are kept and a portion is missing. Of 140,000 to 150,000 clones listed, about nine tenths were seen once; the top ten hold roughly 2%. The origin of this receptor is a human donor in a cohort sampled during active COVID-19. What was sequenced was peripheral blood.

CDR3 in DNA: TGTGCCAGCAGCACGGGACAGGGCGTCGACAATGAGCAGTTCTTC. It specifies CASSTGQGVDNEQFF. The rearrangement links TRBV11-3 to TRBJ2-1; 9 bases map to TRBD1. The V and J ends lost 5 bases and 5 bases, in that order; junction bases with no gene match: 7. Germline V gives CDR1 SGHNT, CDR2 YENEEA. The CDR3 length is 15 residues.